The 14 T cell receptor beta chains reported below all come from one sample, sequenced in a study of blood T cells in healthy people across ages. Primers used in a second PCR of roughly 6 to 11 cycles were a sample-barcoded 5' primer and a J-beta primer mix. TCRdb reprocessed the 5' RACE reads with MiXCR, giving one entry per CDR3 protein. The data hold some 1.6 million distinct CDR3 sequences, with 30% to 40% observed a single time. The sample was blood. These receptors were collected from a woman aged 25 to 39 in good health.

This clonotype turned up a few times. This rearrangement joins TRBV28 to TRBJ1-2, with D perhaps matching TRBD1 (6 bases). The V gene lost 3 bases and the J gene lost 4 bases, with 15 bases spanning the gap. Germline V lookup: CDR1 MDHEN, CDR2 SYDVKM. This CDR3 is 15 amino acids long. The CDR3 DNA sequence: TGTGCCAGCAGTTTTCAACAGGGAGGGGGCTATGGCTACACCTTC. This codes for CASSFQQGGGYGYTF.

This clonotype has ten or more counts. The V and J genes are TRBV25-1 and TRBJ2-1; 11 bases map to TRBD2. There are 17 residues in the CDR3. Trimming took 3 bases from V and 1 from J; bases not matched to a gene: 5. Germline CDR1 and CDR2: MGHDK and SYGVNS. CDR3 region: CASSELAGGQSYNEQFF. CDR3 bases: TGTGCCAGCAGTGAGCTAGCGGGAGGACAATCCTACAATGAGCAGTTCTTC.

CDR3 bases: TGTGCCATCAGTGAACGGGGACAGGAAGCTTTCTTT. This codes for CAISERGQEAFF. V usage is TRBV10-3 and J usage is TRBJ1-1; the match to TRBD1 covers 7 bases. Trimming took 3 bases from V and 8 from J; bases not matched to a gene: 3. Germline V gives CDR1 ENHRY, CDR2 SYGVKD. The CDR3 has 12 amino acids.

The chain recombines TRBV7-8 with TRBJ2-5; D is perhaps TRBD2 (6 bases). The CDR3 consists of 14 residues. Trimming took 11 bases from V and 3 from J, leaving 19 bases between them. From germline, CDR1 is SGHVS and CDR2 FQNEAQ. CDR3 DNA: TGTGCCTGGAGTTACGGAGGGAGAAAAGAGACCCAGTACTTC. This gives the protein CAWSYGGRKETQYF.

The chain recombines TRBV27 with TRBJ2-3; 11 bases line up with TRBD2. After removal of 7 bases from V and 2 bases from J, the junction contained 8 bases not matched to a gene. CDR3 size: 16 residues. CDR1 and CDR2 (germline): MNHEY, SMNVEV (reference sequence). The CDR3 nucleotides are TGTGCCAGCATCGGGACTAGCGGCAGCTCCACAGATACGCAGTATTTT. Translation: CASIGTSGSSTDTQYF.

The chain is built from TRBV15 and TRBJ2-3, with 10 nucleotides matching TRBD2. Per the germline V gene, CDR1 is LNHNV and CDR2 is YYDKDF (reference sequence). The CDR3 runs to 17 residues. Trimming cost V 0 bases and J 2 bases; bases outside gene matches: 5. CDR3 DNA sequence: TGTGCCACCAGCAGAGAGGCTAGCGGGGGATACACAGATACGCAGTATTTT. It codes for CATSREASGGYTDTQYF.

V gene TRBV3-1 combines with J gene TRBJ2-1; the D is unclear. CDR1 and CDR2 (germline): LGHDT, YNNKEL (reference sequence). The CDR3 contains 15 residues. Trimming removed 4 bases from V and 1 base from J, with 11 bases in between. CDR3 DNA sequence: TGTGCCAGCAGCCCCCACGCATCTTCCTACAATGAGCAGTTCTTC. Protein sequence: CASSPHASSYNEQFF.

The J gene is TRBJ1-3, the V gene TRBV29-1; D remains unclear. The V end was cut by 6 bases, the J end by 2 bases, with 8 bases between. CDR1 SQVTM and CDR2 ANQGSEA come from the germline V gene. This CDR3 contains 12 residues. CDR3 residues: CSVGEAGNTIYF. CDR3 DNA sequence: TGCAGCGTAGGTGAAGCTGGAAACACCATATATTTT.

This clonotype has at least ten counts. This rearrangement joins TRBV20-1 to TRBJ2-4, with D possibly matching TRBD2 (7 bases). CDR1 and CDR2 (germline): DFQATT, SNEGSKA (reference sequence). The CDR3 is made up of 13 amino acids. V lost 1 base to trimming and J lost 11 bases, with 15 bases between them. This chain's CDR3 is CSARGGGERVQYF. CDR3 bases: TGCAGTGCTAGAGGGGGGGGCGAGAGGGTTCAGTACTTC.

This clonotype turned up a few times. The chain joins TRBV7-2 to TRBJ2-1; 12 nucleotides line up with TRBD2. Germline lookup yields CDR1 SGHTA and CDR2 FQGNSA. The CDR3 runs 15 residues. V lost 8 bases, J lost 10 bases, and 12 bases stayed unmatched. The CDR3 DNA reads TGTGCCAGCGCCCGGCGACTAGCGGGAGACCGCGAGCAGTTCTTC. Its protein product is CASARRLAGDREQFF.

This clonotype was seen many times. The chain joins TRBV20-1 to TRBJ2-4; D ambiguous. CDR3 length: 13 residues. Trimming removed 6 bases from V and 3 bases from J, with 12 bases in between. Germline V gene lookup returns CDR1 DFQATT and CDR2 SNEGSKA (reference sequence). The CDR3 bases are TGCAGTGCAGAACTTTATGACAAAAACATTCAGTACTTC. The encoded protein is CSAELYDKNIQYF.

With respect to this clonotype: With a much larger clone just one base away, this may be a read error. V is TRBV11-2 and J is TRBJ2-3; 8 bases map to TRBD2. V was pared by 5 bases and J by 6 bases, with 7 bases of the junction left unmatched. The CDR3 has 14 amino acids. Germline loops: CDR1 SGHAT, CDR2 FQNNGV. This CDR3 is CASSPRTSPDTQYF. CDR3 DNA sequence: TGTGCCAGCAGCCCCCGGACTAGCCCCGATACGCAGTATTTT.

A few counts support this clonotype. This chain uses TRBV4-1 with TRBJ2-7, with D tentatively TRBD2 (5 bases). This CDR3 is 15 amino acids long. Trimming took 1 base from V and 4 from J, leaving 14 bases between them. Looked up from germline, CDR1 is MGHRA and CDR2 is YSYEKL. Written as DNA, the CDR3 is TGCGCCAGCAGCCAAGGTCCGGGAAGATATTACGAGCAGTACTTC. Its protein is CASSQGPGRYYEQYF.

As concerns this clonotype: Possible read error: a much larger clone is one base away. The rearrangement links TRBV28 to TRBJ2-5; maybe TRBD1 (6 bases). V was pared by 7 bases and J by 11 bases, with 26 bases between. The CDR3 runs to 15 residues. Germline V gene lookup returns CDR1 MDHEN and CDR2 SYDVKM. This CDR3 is CASTRGQSGTYVQYF. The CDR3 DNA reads TGTGCCAGCACTCGAGGACAGTCGGGAACCTACGTGCAGTACTTC.